The T cell receptor beta chain described here comes from a study of CD8+CD57+ T cells in acquired aplastic anemia. At the level of the study: Mean DNA quantity obtained from sorted CD4+ and CD8+ cells was 3 to 3.5 ug.

TCR beta VDJ and CDR3 profiling used genomic DNA as template. Via MiXCR, TCRdb re-called the reads, giving one row per CDR3 protein. The sample lists over 150,000 distinct CDR3 sequences, roughly 63% occurring once. The authors sequenced patients whose flow cytometry had shown CD8+CD57+ cell expansion. Every patient had severe acquired aplastic anemia. As concerns this clonotype: The antigen is not known.

Whole-study findings and limits: About 27 CD8+ CDR3 sequences were shared between patients and controls. In CD8+ cells, Simpson's diversity showed no significant difference between patients and controls.

The CDR3 totals 14 residues. The V end was cut by 5 bases, the J end by 3 bases, with 12 bases between. Germline V gene data show CDR1 as SGHRS and CDR2 as YFSETQ. This TCR was sampled from a human donor with aplastic anemia. This chain links TRBV5-1 with TRBJ2-1; D may be TRBD2 (7 bases). The sequenced material came from sorted CD4+, CD8+, or CD8+CD57+ T cells (not recorded which) from PBMCs. CDR3 protein: CASSSGGDYNEQFF. CDR3 sequence (DNA): TGCGCCAGCAGTTCGGGGGGCGACTACAATGAGCAGTTCTTC.